This TCR beta chain originates from a study of blood T cell repertoires in COVID-19. Study details: Samples of COVID-19 (acute and convalescent) were obtained from the United States, Italy and Spain.

Authors' data handling: Amplification from reference gene primers served as the basis for estimated nucleated cell counts. Sequencing was performed with immunoSEQ multiplex PCR; in TCRdb, only in-frame clones are kept and a portion is missing. That table is the source of V, J and clone size, and D and trimming were worked out from the DNA. Among 150,000 to 200,000 clones listed, about 91% were seen once. J lost 2 bases, V lost 7 bases, and 7 bases had no gene match. The germline gives CDR1 MNHEY, CDR2 SVGAGI. This CDR3 has 14 residues. Participants were aged 18 to 89 years, lived in 24 US areas, and enrolled virtually. Participants had their cohort set by participant-reported clinical history.

The chain employs TRBV6-5 and TRBJ1-2; TRBD1 matches 7 bases. The specimen sequenced was PBMCs or T cells enriched from blood (not recorded which). The TCR was taken from a middle-aged woman with acute COVID-19. CDR3 nucleotides: TGTGCCAGCACCCAGACAGGGACCAACTATGGCTACACCTTC. It encodes CASTQTGTNYGYTF.